This TCR beta chain was captured in a study of PD-L1 blockade in urothelial cancer. The time point here: peripheral blood 6 weeks after treatment start. V shed 0 bases, J shed 6 bases, and the junction held 5 bases outside the gene matches. This CDR3 has 14 residues. Germline CDR1 reads SGDLS; CDR2 reads YYNGEE. This clone occurred a few times. Synthetic TCR analog templates were spiked into all PCRs individually. The table came from immunoSEQ multiplex PCR; TCRdb's copy has only in-frame clones and leaves some out. The sample yields around 120,000 clones, about 89% seen once. The V call is TRBV9, the J call TRBJ2-7, with TRBD1 matching 8 bases. Source: PBMCs, taken around atezolizumab (anti-PD-L1) treatment. This receptor was taken from a man aged 55 to 70 with urothelial cancer. CDR3 in amino acids: CASSVGGQGSEQYF. CDR3 coding DNA: TGTGCCAGCAGCGTAGGCGGACAGGGCAGCGAGCAGTACTTC.